Shown below are 28 T cell receptor beta chains from a single sample sequenced in a study of cytomegalovirus exposure and HLA in healthy donors. PCR involved 60 Vbeta and 13 Jbeta primers. Measured with immunoSEQ multiplex PCR; TCRdb has only the in-frame clones, and not every one. The table has under 200,000 clones, 65% to 70% seen once. The sample taken for sequencing was PBMCs. The source is a woman aged 18-30 years in good health and CMV-seropositive.

J is TRBJ2-7 and V is TRBV27; 11 bases map to TRBD2. Germline values: CDR1 MNHEY, CDR2 SMNVEV (reference sequence). CDR3 size: 16 residues. V was clipped by 0 bases and J by 3 bases; unmatched bases: 4. For the CDR3, the DNA is TGTGCCAGCAGTTTATCACTAGCGGGGGAGTACTACGAGCAGTACTTC. Its protein is CASSLSLAGEYYEQYF.

This clone was found a few times. The V and J genes are TRBV5-1 and TRBJ1-1, with D hard to call. V lost 2 bases and J lost 6, with 14 bases in between. Looked up from germline, CDR1 is SGHRS and CDR2 is YFSETQ. The CDR3 contains 14 residues. CDR3: CASSLYDTSSEAFF. In DNA, the CDR3 is TGCGCCAGCAGCTTATATGACACGTCTTCTGAAGCTTTCTTT. The full variable domain, with the rest looked up from reference TRBV5-1 and TRBJ1-1, is KAGVTQTPRYLIKTRGQQVTLSCSPISGHRSVSWYQQTPGQGLQFLFEYFSETQRNKGNFPGRFSGRQFSNSRSEMNVSTLELGDSALYLCASSLYDTSSEAFFGQGTRLTVV.

Concerning this clone: Other DNA sequences in this sample translate to the same CDR3. V gene TRBV18 combines with J gene TRBJ1-6, with D hard to call. The CDR3 covers 14 residues. Germline CDR1 is KGHSH and CDR2 is LQKENI. Trimming cost V 6 bases and J 0 bases, with 6 bases left between them. Written as DNA, the CDR3 is TGTGCCAGCTCCCAGGACTCCTATAATTCACCCCTCCACTTT. Encoded protein: CASSQDSYNSPLHF.

The chain combines TRBV4-3 with TRBJ2-3, with D possibly TRBD2 on 5 matching bases. CDR3 length: 17 residues. CDR1 and CDR2 (germline): LGHNA, YSLEER. With 0 bases removed from V and 3 bases from J, the gap between germline ends came to 16 bases. CDR3 region: CASSQDYEVWRTDTQYF. CDR3 in DNA: TGCGCCAGCAGCCAAGACTATGAAGTATGGAGGACAGATACGCAGTATTTT.

This clone showed up just a few times. The chain combines TRBV28 with TRBJ1-1; maybe TRBD1 (6 bases). The CDR3 has 15 amino acids. The V end was cut by 4 bases, the J end by 3 bases, with 15 bases between. Looked up from germline, CDR1 is MDHEN and CDR2 is SYDVKM. The CDR3 DNA reads as TGTGCCAGCAGTTCACCACGGGACACCCACACTGAAGCTTTCTTT. Translating gives CASSSPRDTHTEAFF.

This clone was seen more than once but under ten times. The chain links TRBV27 to TRBJ2-3, with 9 bases fitting TRBD1. J lost 3 bases, V lost 2 bases, and 0 bases had no gene match. Looked up from germline, CDR1 is MNHEY and CDR2 is SMNVEV (reference sequence). The CDR3 spans 14 residues. The CDR3 nucleotides read TGTGCCAGCAGTTTAGGACAGGGGACAGATACGCAGTATTTT. Translating gives CASSLGQGTDTQYF.

The J gene is TRBJ2-7, the V gene TRBV19; TRBD2 matches 7 bases. CDR3 length equals 12 residues. The germline V gene has CDR1 LNHDA and CDR2 SQIVND (reference sequence). Unmatched junction bases numbered 6, after V lost 1 base and J lost 12 bases. The CDR3 loop reads CASSIGPGGTYF. Written as DNA, the CDR3 is TGTGCCAGTAGTATAGGGCCGGGAGGAACGTACTTC.

Comment on this clone: At one end, the junction sequence differs from germline, possibly due to a read error. The sample contains more than one DNA sequence encoding this CDR3. V is TRBV27 and J is TRBJ1-1, with D unresolved. This CDR3 has 13 amino acids. The germline gives CDR1 MNHEY, CDR2 SMNVEV (reference sequence). In nucleotides, the CDR3 is TGTGCTAGCAGTTTGGGCAGAAACACTGAAGCTTTCTTT. This translates into CASSLGRNTEAFF.

V is TRBV2 and J is TRBJ1-3, with 7 bases lining up with TRBD1. The CDR3 covers 14 residues. V shed 7 bases, J shed 2 bases, and the junction held 5 bases outside the gene matches. The germline gives CDR1 SNHLY, CDR2 FYNNEI. The CDR3 loop is CASKRRGTGNTIYF. The CDR3 DNA is TGTGCCAGCAAGCGCAGGGGGACTGGAAACACCATATATTTT.

This chain uses TRBV6-5 with TRBJ2-5; TRBD1 agrees at 9 bases. This CDR3 has 15 amino acids. CDR1 and CDR2 (germline): MNHEY, SVGAGI. Germline trimming cut 2 bases from V and 5 bases from J; bases unmatched to any gene: 6. The CDR3 nucleotides read TGTGCCAGCAGTTACCCGACAGGGGGGGACGAGACCCAGTACTTC. This gives the protein CASSYPTGGDETQYF.

The chain recombines TRBV19 with TRBJ1-1; no clear D gene. V was cut by 5 bases and J by 2 bases, with 12 bases left in between. The CDR3 covers 14 residues. CDR1 and CDR2 from the germline V gene are LNHDA and SQIVND (reference sequence). The CDR3 protein is CASSPLLLNTEAFF. The CDR3, as DNA: TGTGCCAGTAGTCCCCTTCTTCTTAACACTGAAGCTTTCTTT.

The rearrangement uses TRBV10-3 and TRBJ1-2; tentative D call: TRBD1 (5 bases). Trimming took 9 bases from V and 0 from J, leaving 14 bases between them. The CDR3 totals 14 residues. CDR1 ENHRY and CDR2 SYGVKD come from the germline V gene. The CDR3 protein is CAIGVTVPNYGYTF. The CDR3 DNA sequence: TGTGCCATAGGGGTTACCGTCCCTAACTATGGCTACACCTTC.

This chain uses TRBV5-1 with TRBJ1-1, with 11 bases fitting TRBD1. The germline CDR1 and CDR2 sequences are SGHRS and YFSETQ. V was clipped by 2 bases and J by 4 bases; unmatched bases: 7. CDR3 length: 16 amino acids. This CDR3 is CASSFSGTGGSTEAFF. CDR3 DNA sequence: TGCGCCAGCAGCTTTTCCGGGACAGGGGGTAGCACTGAAGCTTTCTTT.

V usage is TRBV7-9 and J usage is TRBJ1-1; the D is unclear. From germline, CDR1 is SEHNR and CDR2 FQNEAQ (reference sequence). CDR3 length: 15 residues. V was clipped by 0 bases and J by 0 bases, with 8 bases between them. DNA for the CDR3: TGTGCCAGCAGCTTAGCGTCGGTATTGAACACTGAAGCTTTCTTT. It specifies CASSLASVLNTEAFF.

The chain couples TRBV5-4 to TRBJ1-4; D ambiguous. V was clipped by 2 bases and J by 0 bases, with 8 bases between them. The CDR3 spans 15 residues. Germline CDR1 and CDR2: SGHNT and YYREEE (reference sequence). The CDR3 protein is CASSFGGATNEKLFF. In DNA form, the CDR3 reads TGTGCCAGCAGCTTCGGCGGGGCAACTAATGAAAAACTGTTTTTT. The full variable domain, its missing parts supplied by reference TRBV5-4 and TRBJ1-4, is ETGVTQSPTHLIKTRGQQVTLRCSSQSGHNTVSWYQQALGQGPQFIFQYYREEENGRGNFPPRFSGLQFPNYSSELNVNALELDDSALYLCASSFGGATNEKLFFGSGTQLSVL.

There are a few counts of this clone. CDR3 coding DNA: TGTGCCAGCAGGGGCGGACTAGCGGGGGACACAGATACGCAGTATTTT. Amino acids: CASRGGLAGDTDTQYF. The chain uses TRBV2 and TRBJ2-3, with TRBD2 identical over 13 bases. Germline V CDR1 and CDR2: SNHLY, FYNNEI. V dropped 6 bases and J dropped 2; count of bases not matched to a gene: 5. The CDR3 is made up of 16 amino acids.

The rearrangement joins TRBV18 to TRBJ2-7; no definite D call. The CDR3 spans 13 residues. The V gene lost 5 bases and the J gene lost 4 bases, with 12 bases spanning the gap. Germline CDR1 is KGHSH and CDR2 is LQKENI. The CDR3 sequence: CASSKVDLYEQYF. CDR3 coding DNA: TGTGCCAGCTCAAAGGTAGACTTATACGAGCAGTACTTC.

This clone was observed a handful of times. The rearrangement joins TRBV27 to TRBJ2-3; 7 bases are shared with TRBD2. The J segment lost 1 base and the V segment lost 8 bases, leaving 6 bases of the junction unmatched. The CDR3 consists of 14 residues. Looked up from germline, CDR1 is MNHEY and CDR2 is SMNVEV (reference sequence). The CDR3 sequence is CASRIAGGTDTQYF. The CDR3 nucleotides are TGTGCCAGCCGGATTGCGGGAGGCACAGATACGCAGTATTTT.

This clone showed up just a few times. This chain connects TRBV5-1 to TRBJ2-7; 10 positions agree with TRBD1. After removal of 4 bases from V and 2 bases from J, the junction contained 6 bases not matched to a gene. Germline assignment: CDR1 SGHRS and CDR2 YFSETQ. This CDR3 has 15 residues. The CDR3 sequence is CASSARDRGAYEQYF. CDR3 nucleotides: TGCGCCAGCAGCGCCCGGGACAGGGGAGCCTACGAGCAGTACTTC. Filled out from reference TRBV5-1 and TRBJ2-7, the complete variable domain reads KAGVTQTPRYLIKTRGQQVTLSCSPISGHRSVSWYQQTPGQGLQFLFEYFSETQRNKGNFPGRFSGRQFSNSRSEMNVSTLELGDSALYLCASSARDRGAYEQYFGPGTRLTVT.

The chain combines TRBV19 with TRBJ1-1; 7 bases agree with TRBD1. J was trimmed by 11 bases and V by 7 bases; bases with no gene match: 13. Per germline, CDR1 LNHDA and CDR2 SQIVND (reference sequence). The CDR3 runs 13 residues. CDR3 amino acids: CASIDRDRDIAFF. CDR3 nucleotides: TGTGCCAGTATTGACCGGGACAGAGATATTGCTTTCTTT.

This clone was counted only a few times. V and J are TRBV5-1 and TRBJ1-1; possible D gene TRBD1, 6 bases. The CDR3 has 15 amino acids. Germline assignment: CDR1 SGHRS and CDR2 YFSETQ. Trimming shortened V by 4 bases and J by 7 bases, and 20 bases separated the two germline ends. CDR3 region: CASSLTIMDSLEAFF. CDR3 coding DNA: TGCGCCAGCAGCCTGACAATAATGGACAGCCTTGAAGCTTTCTTT. The full variable domain, with the rest looked up from reference TRBV5-1 and TRBJ1-1, is KAGVTQTPRYLIKTRGQQVTLSCSPISGHRSVSWYQQTPGQGLQFLFEYFSETQRNKGNFPGRFSGRQFSNSRSEMNVSTLELGDSALYLCASSLTIMDSLEAFFGQGTRLTVV.

The CDR3 sequence is CASSRDRGGNQPQHF. Written as DNA, the CDR3 is TGTGCCAGCAGTCGGGACAGGGGGGGCAATCAGCCCCAGCATTTT. The chain couples TRBV6-1 to TRBJ1-5, with TRBD1 matching 11 bases. The V and J ends lost 5 bases and 2 bases, in that order; junction bases with no gene match: 2. Germline V gives CDR1 MNHNS, CDR2 SASEGT. The CDR3 length is 15 residues.

This rearrangement joins TRBV19 to TRBJ2-7; possibly TRBD2 for D (5 bases). V lost 2 bases and J 3 bases, leaving 11 bases between the germline ends. CDR1 and CDR2 (germline): LNHDA, SQIVND (reference sequence). The length of the CDR3 is 14 residues. CDR3 sequence (DNA): TGTGCCAGTAGTATAAATGGGAGAGACTACGAGCAGTACTTC. Its protein is CASSINGRDYEQYF. The variable domain in full, completed from reference TRBV19 and TRBJ2-7, reads DGGITQSPKYLFRKEGQNVTLSCEQNLNHDAMYWYRQDPGQGLRLIYYSQIVNDFQKGDIAEGYSVSREKKESFPLTVTSAQKNPTAFYLCASSINGRDYEQYFGPGTRLTVT.

The chain links TRBV18 to TRBJ2-1, with TRBD1 as a possible D gene (5 bases). The CDR3 is 18 amino acids. Germline V gene lookup returns CDR1 KGHSH and CDR2 LQKENI. V lost 0 bases and J lost 5, with 20 bases in between. CDR3 residues: CASSPPLTEPGWDNEQFF. The CDR3 DNA reads as TGTGCCAGCTCACCACCCTTGACAGAGCCAGGGTGGGACAATGAGCAGTTCTTC. The full variable domain, with the rest looked up from reference TRBV18 and TRBJ2-1, is NAGVMQNPRHLVRRRGQEARLRCSPMKGHSHVYWYRQLPEEGLKFMVYLQKENIIDESGMPKERFSAEFPKEGPSILRIQQVVRGDSAAYFCASSPPLTEPGWDNEQFFGPGTRLTVL.

As concerns this clone: The same CDR3 also results from other DNA sequences found in this sample. This chain connects TRBV28 to TRBJ2-1; 7 nucleotides line up with TRBD2. The CDR3 has 17 residues. Germline CDR1 and CDR2: MDHEN and SYDVKM. Germline trimming cut 5 bases from V and 7 bases from J; bases unmatched to any gene: 17. The CDR3 region is CASSPRPGLAEKNEQFF. CDR3 nucleotide sequence: TGTGCCAGCAGTCCCCGACCGGGGCTAGCGGAGAAGAATGAGCAGTTCTTC.

The chain combines TRBV11-2 with TRBJ1-1, with a weak D call TRBD1 (5 bases). This CDR3 is built from 14 residues. Per germline, CDR1 SGHAT and CDR2 FQNNGV. The V and J ends lost 4 bases and 11 bases respectively, with 20 bases between them. In nucleotides, the CDR3 is TGTGCCAGCAGCTACTTATCGGGGGTCAGGGAGGCTTTCTTT. This sequence encodes CASSYLSGVREAFF.

This chain links TRBV12-5 with TRBJ2-3; D call uncertain. The CDR3 runs 12 residues. V gave up 7 bases and J gave up 5 bases, with 10 bases separating them. CDR1 LGHNT and CDR2 FRNRAP come from the germline V gene. CDR3 sequence reads: CASAPLRDTQYF. CDR3 nucleotides: TGTGCTAGTGCCCCCCTACGAGATACGCAGTATTTT.

With regard to this clone: The germline gene is not matched at one end of the junction; a read error may be the cause. This sequence joins TRBV7-7 and TRBJ2-5; D possibly corresponds to TRBD2 (6 bases). This CDR3 spans 15 amino acids. Germline V gives CDR1 SSHAT, CDR2 FNYEAQ (reference sequence). The CDR3 sequence: CASSQEGSLLETQYF. The CDR3 DNA follows: TGTGCTAGCAGTCAGGAGGGTAGCCTACTAGAGACCCAGTACTTC.